The TCR beta chain described here comes from a study of technical replicates of blood from a few donors. V lost 8 bases, J lost 6 bases, and 5 bases lay in between. The CDR3 spans 11 residues. Germline V gene sequence: CDR1 MNHEY, CDR2 SVGAGI. TCRdb's table, derived via immunoSEQ multiplex PCR, lists solely in-frame clones and lacks some. Of about 89,000 clones listed, just under 95% are singletons. The specimen sequenced was T cells isolated from PBMCs. The rearrangement joins TRBV6-5 to TRBJ1-6; the D gene is possibly TRBD1 (5 bases). The receptor was isolated from a human donor in good health. CDR3 residues: CASGANSPLHF. The CDR3 DNA is TGTGCCAGCGGGGCTAATTCACCCCTCCACTTT.